This T cell receptor beta chain derives from a study of blood T cells in healthy people across ages. Germline-derived CDR1 and CDR2 are SGHVS and FQNEAQ. The CDR3 consists of 15 residues. V shed 2 bases, J shed 4 bases, and the junction held 6 bases outside the gene matches. For the second PCR, which ran for about 7 to 11 cycles, a sample-barcoded 5' primer and a J-beta primer mix were used. TCRdb processed the 5' RACE reads anew with MiXCR; each CDR3 protein has one entry. The repertoire holds around 820,000 distinct CDR3 sequences, with roughly 25% as singletons. The sample also formed part of further work on T cells of mothers and their children. That report notes: Using around 1.5 ug per 15 ul, all extracted RNA underwent cDNA synthesis.

Input material: blood. The genes are TRBV7-8 and TRBJ1-2; 8 bases map to TRBD1. This TCR was sampled from a boy aged 10-17 years in good health. The CDR3 DNA reads as TGTGCCAGCAGCTTAACACAGGGGGACCTCTATGGCTACACCTTC. Protein sequence: CASSLTQGDLYGYTF. Drawing the rest from reference TRBV7-8 and TRBJ1-2, the complete variable domain is GAGVSQSPRYKVAKRGQDVALRCDPISGHVSLFWYQQALGQGPEFLTYFQNEAQLDKSGLPSDRFFAERPEGSVSTLKIQRTQQEDSAVYLCASSLTQGDLYGYTFGSGTRLTVV.